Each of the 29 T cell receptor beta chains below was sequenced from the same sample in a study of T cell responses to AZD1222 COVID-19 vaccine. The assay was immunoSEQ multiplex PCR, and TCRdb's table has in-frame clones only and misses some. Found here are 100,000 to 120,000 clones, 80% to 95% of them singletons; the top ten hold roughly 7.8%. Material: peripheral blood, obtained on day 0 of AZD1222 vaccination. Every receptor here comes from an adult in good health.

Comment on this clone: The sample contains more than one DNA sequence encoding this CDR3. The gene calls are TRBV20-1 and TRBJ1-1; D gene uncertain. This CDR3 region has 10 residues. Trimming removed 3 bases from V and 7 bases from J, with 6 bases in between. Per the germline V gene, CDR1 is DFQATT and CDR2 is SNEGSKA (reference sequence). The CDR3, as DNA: TGCAGTGCTAGGCGGGGTGAAGCTTTCTTT. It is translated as CSARRGEAFF.

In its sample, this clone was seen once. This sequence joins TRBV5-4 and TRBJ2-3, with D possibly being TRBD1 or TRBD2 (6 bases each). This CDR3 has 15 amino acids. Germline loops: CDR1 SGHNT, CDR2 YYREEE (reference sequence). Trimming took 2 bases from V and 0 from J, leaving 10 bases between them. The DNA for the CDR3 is TGTGCCAGCAGCTTACGGGGGCCTAGCACAGATACGCAGTATTTT. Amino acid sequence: CASSLRGPSTDTQYF.

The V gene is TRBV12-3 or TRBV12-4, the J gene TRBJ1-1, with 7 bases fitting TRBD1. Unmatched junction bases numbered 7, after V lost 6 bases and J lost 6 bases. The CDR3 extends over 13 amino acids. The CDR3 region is CASRVQGRPEAFF. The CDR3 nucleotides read TGTGCCAGCAGGGTACAGGGGCGGCCTGAAGCTTTCTTT.

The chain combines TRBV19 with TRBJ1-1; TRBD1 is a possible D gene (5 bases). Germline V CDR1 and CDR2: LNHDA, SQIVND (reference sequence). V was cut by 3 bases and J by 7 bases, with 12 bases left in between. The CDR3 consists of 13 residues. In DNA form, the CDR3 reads TGTGCCAGTAGTATGGGAGGGAGGGGTGAAGCTTTCTTT. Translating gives CASSMGGRGEAFF. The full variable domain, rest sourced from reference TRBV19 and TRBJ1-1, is DGGITQSPKYLFRKEGQNVTLSCEQNLNHDAMYWYRQDPGQGLRLIYYSQIVNDFQKGDIAEGYSVSREKKESFPLTVTSAQKNPTAFYLCASSMGGRGEAFFGQGTRLTVV.

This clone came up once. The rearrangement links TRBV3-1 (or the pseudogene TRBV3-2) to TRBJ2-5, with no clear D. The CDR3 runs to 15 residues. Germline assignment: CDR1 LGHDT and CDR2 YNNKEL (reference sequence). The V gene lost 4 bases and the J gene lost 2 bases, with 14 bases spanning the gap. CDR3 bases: TGTGCCAGCAGCCTATCGAAGGCCCCACAAGAGACCCAGTACTTC. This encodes CASSLSKAPQETQYF.

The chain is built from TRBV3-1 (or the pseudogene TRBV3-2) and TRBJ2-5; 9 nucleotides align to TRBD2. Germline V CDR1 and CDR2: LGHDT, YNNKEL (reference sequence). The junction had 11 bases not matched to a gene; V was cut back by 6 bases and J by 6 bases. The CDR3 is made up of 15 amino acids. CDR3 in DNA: TGTGCCAGCAGTTTAGCGGGGGCCCTCCGAAAGACCCAGTACTTC. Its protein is CASSLAGALRKTQYF.

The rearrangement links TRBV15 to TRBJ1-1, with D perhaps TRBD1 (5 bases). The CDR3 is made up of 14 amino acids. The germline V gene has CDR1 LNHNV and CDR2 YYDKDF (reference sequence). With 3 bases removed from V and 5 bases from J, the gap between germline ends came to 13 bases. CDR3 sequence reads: CATSSKWGGTEAFF. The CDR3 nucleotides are TGTGCCACCAGCAGCAAATGGGGCGGGACTGAAGCTTTCTTT.

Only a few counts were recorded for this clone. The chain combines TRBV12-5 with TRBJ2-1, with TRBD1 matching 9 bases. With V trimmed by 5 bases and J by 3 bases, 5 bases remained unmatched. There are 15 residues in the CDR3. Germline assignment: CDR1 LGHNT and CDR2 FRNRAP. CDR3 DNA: TGTGCTAGTGGTCCCAGGGACAGGGACTACAATGAGCAGTTCTTC. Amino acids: CASGPRDRDYNEQFF. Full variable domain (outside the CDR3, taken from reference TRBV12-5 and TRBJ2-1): DARVTQTPRHKVTEMGQEVTMRCQPILGHNTVFWYRQTMMQGLELLAYFRNRAPLDDSGMPKDRFSAEMPDATLATLKIQPSEPRDSAVYFCASGPRDRDYNEQFFGPGTRLTVL.

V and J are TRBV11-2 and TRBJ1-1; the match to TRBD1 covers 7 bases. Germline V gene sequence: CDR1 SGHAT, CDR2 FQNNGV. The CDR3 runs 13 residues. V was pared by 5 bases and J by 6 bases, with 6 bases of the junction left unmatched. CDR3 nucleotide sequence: TGTGCCAGCAGCCCCTACAGGGGTTCTGAAGCTTTCTTT. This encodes CASSPYRGSEAFF.

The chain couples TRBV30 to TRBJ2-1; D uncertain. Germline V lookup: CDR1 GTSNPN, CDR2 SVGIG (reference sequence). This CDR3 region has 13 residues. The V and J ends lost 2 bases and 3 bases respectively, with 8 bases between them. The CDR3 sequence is CAWSNGFYNEQFF. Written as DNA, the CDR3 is TGTGCCTGGAGTAACGGCTTCTACAATGAGCAGTTCTTC.

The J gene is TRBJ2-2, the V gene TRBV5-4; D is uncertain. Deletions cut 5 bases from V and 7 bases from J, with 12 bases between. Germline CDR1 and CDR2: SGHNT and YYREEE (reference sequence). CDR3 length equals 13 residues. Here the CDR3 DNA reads TGTGCCAGCAGTTCACAGTGGGGCGGGGAGCTGTTTTTT. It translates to CASSSQWGGELFF.

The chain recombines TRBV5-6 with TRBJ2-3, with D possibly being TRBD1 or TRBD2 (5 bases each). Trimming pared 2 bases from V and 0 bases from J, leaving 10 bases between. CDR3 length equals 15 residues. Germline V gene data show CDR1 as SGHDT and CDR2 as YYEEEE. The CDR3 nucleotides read TGTGCCAGCAGCTTCGGGGCAGGGAGCACAGATACGCAGTATTTT. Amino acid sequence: CASSFGAGSTDTQYF.

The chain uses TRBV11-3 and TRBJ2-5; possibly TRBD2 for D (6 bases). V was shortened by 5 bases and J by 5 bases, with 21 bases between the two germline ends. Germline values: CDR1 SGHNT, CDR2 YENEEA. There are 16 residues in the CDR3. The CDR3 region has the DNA TGTGCCAGCAGCCCCCTCCCTTTTGGCCGGGAGGAGACCCAGTACTTC. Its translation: CASSPLPFGREETQYF.

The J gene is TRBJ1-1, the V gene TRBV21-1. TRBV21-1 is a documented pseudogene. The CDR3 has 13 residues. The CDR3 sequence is CASSPLENTEAFF. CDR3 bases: TGTGCCAGCAGCCCGCTGGAGAACACTGAAGCTTTCTTT.

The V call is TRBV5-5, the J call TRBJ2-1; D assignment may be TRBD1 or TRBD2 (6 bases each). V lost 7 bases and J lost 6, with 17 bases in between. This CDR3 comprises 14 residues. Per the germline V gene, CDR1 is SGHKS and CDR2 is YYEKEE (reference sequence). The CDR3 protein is CASDPGARLNEQFF. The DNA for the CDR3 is TGTGCCAGCGACCCGGGGGCCCGACTCAATGAGCAGTTCTTC.

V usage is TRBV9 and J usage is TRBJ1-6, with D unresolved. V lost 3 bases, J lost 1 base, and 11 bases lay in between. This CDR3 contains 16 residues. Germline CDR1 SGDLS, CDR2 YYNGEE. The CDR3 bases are TGTGCCAGCAGCGCCCAGGTTGGGTCCTATAATTCACCCCTCCACTTT. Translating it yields CASSAQVGSYNSPLHF. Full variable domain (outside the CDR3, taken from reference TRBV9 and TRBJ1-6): DSGVTQTPKHLITATGQRVTLRCSPRSGDLSVYWYQQSLDQGLQFLIQYYNGEERAKGNILERFSAQQFPDLHSELNLSSLELGDSALYFCASSAQVGSYNSPLHFGNGTRLTVT.

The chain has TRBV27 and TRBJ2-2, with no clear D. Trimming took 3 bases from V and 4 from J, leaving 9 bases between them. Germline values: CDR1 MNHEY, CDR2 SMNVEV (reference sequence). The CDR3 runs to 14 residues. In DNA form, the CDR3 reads TGTGCCAGCAGTTTCGCCGTAAGCACCGGGGAGCTGTTTTTT. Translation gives CASSFAVSTGELFF.

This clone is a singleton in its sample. The CDR3 DNA sequence: TGTGCCAGCAGCCAGGGACAAGGGAATGAAAAACTGTTTTTT. Residues: CASSQGQGNEKLFF. The chain couples TRBV7-2 to TRBJ1-4; possibly TRBD1 for D (6 bases). The CDR3 is 14 amino acids. Germline CDR1 and CDR2: SGHTA and FQGNSA. Trimming took off 5 bases at V and 5 bases at J, with 12 bases between the two ends.

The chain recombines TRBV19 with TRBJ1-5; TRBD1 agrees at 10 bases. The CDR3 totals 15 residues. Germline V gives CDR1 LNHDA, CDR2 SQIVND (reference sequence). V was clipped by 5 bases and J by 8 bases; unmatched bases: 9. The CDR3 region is CASSGVGTGEKPQHF. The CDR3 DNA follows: TGTGCCAGTAGTGGGGTCGGGACAGGGGAGAAGCCCCAGCATTTT. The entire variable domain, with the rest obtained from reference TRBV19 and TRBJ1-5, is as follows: DGGITQSPKYLFRKEGQNVTLSCEQNLNHDAMYWYRQDPGQGLRLIYYSQIVNDFQKGDIAEGYSVSREKKESFPLTVTSAQKNPTAFYLCASSGVGTGEKPQHFGDGTRLSIL.

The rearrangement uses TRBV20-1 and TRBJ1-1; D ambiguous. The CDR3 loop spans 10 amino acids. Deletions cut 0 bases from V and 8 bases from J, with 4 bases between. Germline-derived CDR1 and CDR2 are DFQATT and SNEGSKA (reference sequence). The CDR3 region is CSARDAEAFF. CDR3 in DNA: TGCAGTGCTAGAGATGCGGAAGCTTTCTTT.

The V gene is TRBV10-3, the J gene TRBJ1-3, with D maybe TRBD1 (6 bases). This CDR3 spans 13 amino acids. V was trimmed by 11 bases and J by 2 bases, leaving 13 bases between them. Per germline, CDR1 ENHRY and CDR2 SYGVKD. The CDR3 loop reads CASTGWAGNTIYF. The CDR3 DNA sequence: TGTGCCTCCACAGGGTGGGCTGGAAACACCATATATTTT.

As DNA, the CDR3 is TGCGCCAGCAGCCTACGGACGGTGAACACTGAAGCTTTCTTT. It is translated as CASSLRTVNTEAFF. The rearrangement links TRBV4-1 to TRBJ1-1, with unresolved D. Germline V CDR1 and CDR2: MGHRA, YSYEKL. V lost 4 bases to trimming and J lost 0 bases, with 9 bases between them. The CDR3 loop spans 14 amino acids.

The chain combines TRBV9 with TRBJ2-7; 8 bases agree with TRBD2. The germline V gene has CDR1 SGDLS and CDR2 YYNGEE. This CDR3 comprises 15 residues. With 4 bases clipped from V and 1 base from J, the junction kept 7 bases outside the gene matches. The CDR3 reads CASSTHSGESYEQYF. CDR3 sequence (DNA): TGTGCCAGCAGCACCCATAGCGGGGAGTCCTACGAGCAGTACTTC.

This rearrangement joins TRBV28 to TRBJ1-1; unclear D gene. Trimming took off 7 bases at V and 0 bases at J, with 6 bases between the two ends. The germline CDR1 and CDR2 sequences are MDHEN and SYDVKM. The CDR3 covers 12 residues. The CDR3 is CASTGMNTEAFF. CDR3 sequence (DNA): TGTGCCAGCACGGGCATGAACACTGAAGCTTTCTTT.

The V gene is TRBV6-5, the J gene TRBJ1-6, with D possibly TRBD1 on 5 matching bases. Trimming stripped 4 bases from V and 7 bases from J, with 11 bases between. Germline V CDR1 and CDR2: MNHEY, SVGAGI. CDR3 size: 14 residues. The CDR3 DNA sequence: TGTGCCAGCAGTTTCCGGGGCGGGAATTCACCCCTCCACTTT. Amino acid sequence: CASSFRGGNSPLHF.

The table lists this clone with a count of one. As DNA, the CDR3 is TGTGCCAGCAGCTCCTCTGACAGATTCTACGAGCAGTACTTC. Translation gives CASSSSDRFYEQYF. The J gene is TRBJ2-7, the V gene TRBV11-1; the D gene is possibly TRBD1 (5 bases). The CDR3 is 14 amino acids. Trimming removed 4 bases from V and 3 bases from J, with 13 bases in between. CDR1 SGHAT and CDR2 FQDESV come from the germline V gene (reference sequence).

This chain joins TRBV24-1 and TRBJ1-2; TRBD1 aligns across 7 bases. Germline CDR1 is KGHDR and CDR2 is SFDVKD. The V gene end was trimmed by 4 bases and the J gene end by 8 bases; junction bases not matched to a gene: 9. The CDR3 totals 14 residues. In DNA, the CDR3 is TGTGCCACCAGTGAAGATCGACAGGGCAGCGGCTACACCTTC. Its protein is CATSEDRQGSGYTF.

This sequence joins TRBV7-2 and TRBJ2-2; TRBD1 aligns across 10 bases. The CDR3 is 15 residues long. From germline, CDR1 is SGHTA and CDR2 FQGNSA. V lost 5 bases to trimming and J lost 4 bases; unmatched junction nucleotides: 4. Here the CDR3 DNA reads TGTGCCAGCAGCGCCCGGACAGGGGGCACCGGGGAGCTGTTTTTT. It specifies CASSARTGGTGELFF.

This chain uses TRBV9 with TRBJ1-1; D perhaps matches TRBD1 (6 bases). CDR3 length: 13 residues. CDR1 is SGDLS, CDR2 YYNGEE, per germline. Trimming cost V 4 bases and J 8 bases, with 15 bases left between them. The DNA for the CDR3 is TGTGCCAGCAGCTCCCTCAGGGGTTCCGAAGCTTTCTTT. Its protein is CASSSLRGSEAFF.